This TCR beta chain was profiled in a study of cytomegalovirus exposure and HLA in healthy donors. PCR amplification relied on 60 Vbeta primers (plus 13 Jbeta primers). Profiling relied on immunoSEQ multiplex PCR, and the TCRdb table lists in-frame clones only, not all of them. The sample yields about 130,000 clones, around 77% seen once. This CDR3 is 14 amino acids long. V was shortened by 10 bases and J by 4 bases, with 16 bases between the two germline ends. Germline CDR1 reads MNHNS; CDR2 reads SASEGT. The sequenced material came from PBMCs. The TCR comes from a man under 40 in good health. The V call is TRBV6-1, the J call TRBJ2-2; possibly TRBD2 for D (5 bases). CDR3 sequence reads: CAIHDRTSTGELFF. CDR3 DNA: TGTGCCATCCATGACCGAACTAGCACCGGGGAGCTGTTTTTT.